This T cell receptor beta chain emerged from a study of T cell repertoires in cytomegalovirus infection. About the study: It was recently identified HLA-C-restricted and well-studied HLA-B-restricted CMV epitopes that the study used. It can be stated that public TCR beta signatures indicated CMV infection as well as a matching HLA type. Study-level points and caveats: Summed public TCR beta family frequency identified CMV carriers bearing the relevant HLA. Clonotypes of TCR beta that were HLA-C-restricted and CMV-specific dominated the ex vivo response.

TCRdb independently ran MiXCR on the reads; one entry per CDR3 protein. The data hold 370,000 or so distinct CDR3 sequences, with around a third observed a single time. Details on this clonotype: Its antigen is as yet unknown.

CDR3 length equals 16 residues. CDR1 and CDR2 from the germline V gene are WSHSY and SAAADI. Trimming removed 4 bases from V and 8 bases from J; junction bases left unmatched: 15. The sequence came from a human donor in good health (CMV status not recorded). Some clones in this sample may be carry-over from other donors' samples. The rearrangement joins TRBV10-2 to TRBJ1-1; 8 bases match TRBD1. The sample here was cultured PBMCs, taken from culture after CMV antigen stimulation. The CDR3 DNA sequence: TGCGCCAGCAGTGTCAACTTCGGGACAGGAGCTAGAGAAGCTTTCTTT. It specifies CASSVNFGTGAREAFF.